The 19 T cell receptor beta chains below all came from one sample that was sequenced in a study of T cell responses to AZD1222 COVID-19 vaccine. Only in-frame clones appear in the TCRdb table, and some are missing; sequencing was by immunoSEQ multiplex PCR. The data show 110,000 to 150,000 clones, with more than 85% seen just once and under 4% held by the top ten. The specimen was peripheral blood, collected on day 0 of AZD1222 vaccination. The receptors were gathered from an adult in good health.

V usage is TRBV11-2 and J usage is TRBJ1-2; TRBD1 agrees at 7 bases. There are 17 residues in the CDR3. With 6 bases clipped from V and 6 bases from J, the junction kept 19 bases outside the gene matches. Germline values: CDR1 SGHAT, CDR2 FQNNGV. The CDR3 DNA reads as TGTGCCAGCAGTCTATTTTGGGGTGACAGGGCCACGCATGGCTACACCTTC. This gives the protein CASSLFWGDRATHGYTF.

The DNA for the CDR3 is TGCGCCAGCAGCAAAACAGGGGGCAAGGGAGCTTTCTTT. This codes for CASSKTGGKGAFF. The chain has TRBV10-1 and TRBJ1-1; 9 bases map to TRBD1. CDR3 length: 13 amino acids. V lost 6 bases and J lost 10; bases outside the gene matches: 9. Germline V gene sequence: CDR1 WNHNN, CDR2 SYGVQD (reference sequence).

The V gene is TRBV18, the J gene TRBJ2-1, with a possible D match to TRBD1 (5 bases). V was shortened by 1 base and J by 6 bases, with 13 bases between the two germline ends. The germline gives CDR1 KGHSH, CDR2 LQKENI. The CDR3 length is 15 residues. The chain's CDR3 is CASSPRTRVGNEQFF. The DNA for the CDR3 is TGTGCCAGCTCACCACGGACCAGGGTGGGCAATGAGCAGTTCTTC.

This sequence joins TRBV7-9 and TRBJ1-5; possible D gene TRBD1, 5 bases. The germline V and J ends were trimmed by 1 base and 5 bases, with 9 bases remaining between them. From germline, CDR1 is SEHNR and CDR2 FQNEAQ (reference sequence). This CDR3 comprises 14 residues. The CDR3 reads CASSLELGDQPQHF. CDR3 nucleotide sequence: TGTGCCAGCAGCTTAGAGTTGGGGGATCAGCCCCAGCATTTT.

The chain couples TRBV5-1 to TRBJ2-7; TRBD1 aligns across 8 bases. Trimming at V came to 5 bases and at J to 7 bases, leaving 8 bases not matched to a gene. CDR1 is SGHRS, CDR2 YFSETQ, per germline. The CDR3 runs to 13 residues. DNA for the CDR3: TGCGCCAGCAGACCTGGACAGGGCGGAGAGCAGTACTTC. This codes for CASRPGQGGEQYF.

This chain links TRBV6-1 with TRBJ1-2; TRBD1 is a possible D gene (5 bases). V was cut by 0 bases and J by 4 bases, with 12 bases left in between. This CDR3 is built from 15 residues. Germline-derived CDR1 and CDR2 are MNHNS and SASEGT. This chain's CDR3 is CASSEARGRGYGYTF. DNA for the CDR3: TGTGCCAGCAGTGAAGCCCGGGGACGCGGCTATGGCTACACCTTC.

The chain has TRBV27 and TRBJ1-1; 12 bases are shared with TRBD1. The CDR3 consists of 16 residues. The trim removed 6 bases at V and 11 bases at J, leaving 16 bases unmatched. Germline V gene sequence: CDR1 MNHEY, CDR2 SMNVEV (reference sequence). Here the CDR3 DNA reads TGTGCCAGCAGCCTGGGACAGGGGGCCCTCAGCGGTGACGCTTTCTTT. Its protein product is CASSLGQGALSGDAFF.

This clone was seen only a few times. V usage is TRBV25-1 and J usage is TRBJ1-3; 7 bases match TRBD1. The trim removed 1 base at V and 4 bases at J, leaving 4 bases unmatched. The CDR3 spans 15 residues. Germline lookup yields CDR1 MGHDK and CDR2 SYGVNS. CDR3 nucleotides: TGTGCCAGCAGTGAATTGACAGGGACCGGAAACACCATATATTTT. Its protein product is CASSELTGTGNTIYF.

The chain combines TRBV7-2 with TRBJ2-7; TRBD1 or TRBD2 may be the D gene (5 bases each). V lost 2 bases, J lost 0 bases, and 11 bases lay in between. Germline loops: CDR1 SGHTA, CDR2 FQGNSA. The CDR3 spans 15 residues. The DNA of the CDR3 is TGTGCCAGCAGCTTAATTCCGGGGACCTCCTACGAGCAGTACTTC. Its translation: CASSLIPGTSYEQYF.

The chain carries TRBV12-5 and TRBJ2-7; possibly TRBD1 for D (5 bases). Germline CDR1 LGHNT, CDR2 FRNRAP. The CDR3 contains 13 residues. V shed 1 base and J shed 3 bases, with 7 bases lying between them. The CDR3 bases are TGTGCTAGTGGTTTGGGGGGCATCTACGAGCAGTACTTC. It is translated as CASGLGGIYEQYF.

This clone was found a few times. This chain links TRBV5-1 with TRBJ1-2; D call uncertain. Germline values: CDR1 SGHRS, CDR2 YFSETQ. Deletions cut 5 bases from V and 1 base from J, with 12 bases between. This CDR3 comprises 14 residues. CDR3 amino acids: CASRGSTSNYGYTF. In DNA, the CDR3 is TGCGCCAGCAGGGGTAGCACCAGTAACTATGGCTACACCTTC.

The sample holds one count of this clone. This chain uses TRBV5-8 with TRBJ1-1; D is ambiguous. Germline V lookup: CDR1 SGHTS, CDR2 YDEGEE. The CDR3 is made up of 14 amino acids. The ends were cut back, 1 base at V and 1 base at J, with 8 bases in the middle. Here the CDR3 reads CASSLRQQNTEAFF. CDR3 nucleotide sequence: TGTGCCAGCAGCTTGCGGCAGCAGAACACTGAAGCTTTCTTT.

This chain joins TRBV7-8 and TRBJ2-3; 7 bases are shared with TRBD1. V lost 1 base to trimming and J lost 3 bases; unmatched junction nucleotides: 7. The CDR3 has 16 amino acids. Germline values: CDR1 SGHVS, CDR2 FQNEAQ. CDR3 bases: TGTGCCAGCAGCTTAGTAGGGGGCGGTGTGACAGATACGCAGTATTTT. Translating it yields CASSLVGGGVTDTQYF.

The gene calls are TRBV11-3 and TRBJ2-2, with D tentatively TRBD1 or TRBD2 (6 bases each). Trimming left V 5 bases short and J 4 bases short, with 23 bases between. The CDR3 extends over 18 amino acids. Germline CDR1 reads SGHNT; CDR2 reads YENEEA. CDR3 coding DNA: TGTGCCAGCAGCCCCGGAGGGGGGCGCGGGGCTCGCACCGGGGAGCTGTTTTTT. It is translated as CASSPGGGRGARTGELFF. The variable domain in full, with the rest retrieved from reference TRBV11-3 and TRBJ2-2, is EAGVVQSPRYKIIEKKQPVAFWCNPISGHNTLYWYLQNLGQGPELLIRYENEEAVDDSQLPKDRFSAERLKGVDSTLKIQPAELGDSAVYLCASSPGGGRGARTGELFFGEGSRLTVL.

The CDR3 DNA follows: TGTGCCAGCAGAACGGGCCTCCAAGAGACCCAGTACTTC. Translated, it gives CASRTGLQETQYF. The chain links TRBV27 to TRBJ2-5; D remains unclear. This CDR3 is 13 amino acids long. Trimming shortened V by 6 bases and J by 1 base, and 9 bases separated the two germline ends. Per the germline V gene, CDR1 is MNHEY and CDR2 is SMNVEV (reference sequence).

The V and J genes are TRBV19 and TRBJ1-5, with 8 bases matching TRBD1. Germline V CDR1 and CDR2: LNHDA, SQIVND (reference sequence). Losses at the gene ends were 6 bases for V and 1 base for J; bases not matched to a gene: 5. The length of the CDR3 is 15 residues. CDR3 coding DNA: TGTGCCAGTAGCTCGACAGGGGACAGCAATCAGCCCCAGCATTTT. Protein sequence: CASSSTGDSNQPQHF.

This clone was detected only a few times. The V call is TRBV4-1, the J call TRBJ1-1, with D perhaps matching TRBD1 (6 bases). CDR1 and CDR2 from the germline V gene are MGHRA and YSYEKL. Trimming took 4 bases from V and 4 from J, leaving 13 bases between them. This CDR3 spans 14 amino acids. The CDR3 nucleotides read TGCGCCAGCAGCCCCCCAGGGGATGCCACTGAAGCTTTCTTT. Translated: CASSPPGDATEAFF.

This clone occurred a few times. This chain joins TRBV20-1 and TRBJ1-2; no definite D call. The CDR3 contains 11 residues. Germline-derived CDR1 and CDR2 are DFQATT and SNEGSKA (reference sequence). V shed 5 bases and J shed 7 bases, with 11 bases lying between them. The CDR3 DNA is TGCAGTGCTCGAGGCGGCGGTGGCTACACCTTC. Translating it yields CSARGGGGYTF.

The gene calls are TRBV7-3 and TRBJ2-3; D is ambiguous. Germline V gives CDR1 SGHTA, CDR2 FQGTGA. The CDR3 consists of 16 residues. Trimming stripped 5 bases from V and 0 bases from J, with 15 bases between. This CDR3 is CASSPELTSSTDTQYF. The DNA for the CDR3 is TGTGCCAGCAGCCCCGAACTTACGAGTAGCACAGATACGCAGTATTTT.